Shown below are 26 T cell receptor beta chains from a single sample sequenced in a study of PD-1 blockade in classical Hodgkin lymphoma. Sequencing was performed with immunoSEQ multiplex PCR; in TCRdb, only in-frame clones are kept and a portion is missing. The data contain 5,500 to 7,000 clones, 82% of them singletons. All the patients suffered relapse after autologous stem cell transplantation, and brentuximab vedotin exposure differed. Isolation of CD8+ T cells from thawed PBMCs used magnetic negative selection. The starting material was CD8+ T cells from blood, obtained at baseline. Receptor source: a human donor with classical Hodgkin lymphoma.

This rearrangement joins TRBV4-3 to TRBJ2-3, with 10 bases that match TRBD1. V lost 4 bases, J lost 3 bases, and 4 bases stayed unmatched. Germline V CDR1 and CDR2: LGHNA, YSLEER. The CDR3 covers 15 residues. This CDR3 reads CASSPRDRGTDTQYF. CDR3 coding DNA: TGCGCCAGCAGCCCCCGGGACAGGGGAACAGATACGCAGTATTTT.

This clone was found once. J is TRBJ2-1 and V is TRBV4-3, with 9 bases that match TRBD1. CDR3 size: 15 residues. J lost 8 bases, V lost 5 bases, and 10 bases had no gene match. CDR1 LGHNA and CDR2 YSLEER come from the germline V gene. The CDR3 sequence: CASSITWDRDHEQFF. The DNA of the CDR3 is TGCGCCAGCAGCATCACCTGGGACAGGGACCATGAGCAGTTCTTC.

This rearrangement joins TRBV6-6 to TRBJ1-6; 7 bases line up with TRBD1. The CDR3 totals 14 residues. J was trimmed by 9 bases and V by 6 bases; bases with no gene match: 8. CDR1 is MNHNY and CDR2 is SVGAGI in the germline V gene (reference sequence). The chain's CDR3 is CASSLQGSSSPLHF. CDR3 DNA: TGTGCCAGCAGCCTACAGGGGAGCAGTTCACCCCTCCACTTT.

The rearrangement joins TRBV19 to TRBJ2-4; a weak D match, TRBD1 (7 bases). Germline loops: CDR1 LNHDA, CDR2 SQIVND (reference sequence). V shed 3 bases and J shed 7 bases, with 10 bases lying between them. The CDR3 consists of 13 residues. The CDR3 sequence: CASSIAGGNIQYF. The CDR3 DNA is TGTGCCAGTAGTATTGCAGGGGGGAACATTCAGTACTTC.

The chain employs TRBV7-3 and TRBJ2-3; 8 bases line up with TRBD2. Germline CDR1 is SGHTA and CDR2 is FQGTGA. Germline trimming cut 0 bases from V and 3 bases from J; bases unmatched to any gene: 2. This CDR3 contains 15 residues. CDR3 sequence: CASSLTPGGTDTQYF. In DNA, the CDR3 is TGTGCCAGCAGCTTAACCCCGGGGGGGACAGATACGCAGTATTTT.

The rearrangement links TRBV27 to TRBJ2-1; 11 positions agree with TRBD1. The V gene's germline CDR1 is MNHEY and CDR2 SMNVEV (reference sequence). V trimming: 1 base; J trimming: 10 bases; junction bases outside the gene matches: 6. The CDR3 consists of 15 residues. CDR3 nucleotides: TGTGCCAGCAGTTTATTGGGGACAGGGGGGTTGGAGCAGTTCTTC. Its protein is CASSLLGTGGLEQFF.

This chain joins TRBV7-2 and TRBJ2-1; 11 positions match TRBD1. This CDR3 has 17 amino acids. J gave up 0 bases and V 5 bases, and 6 bases lay outside the gene matches. CDR1 SGHTA and CDR2 FQGNSA come from the germline V gene. CDR3 sequence: CASSAMDRGPSYNEQFF. The CDR3 nucleotides read TGTGCCAGCAGCGCCATGGACAGGGGGCCCTCCTACAATGAGCAGTTCTTC.

Only a few counts were recorded for this clone. The J gene is TRBJ2-7, the V gene TRBV4-1; weak D call: TRBD1 (6 bases). The V and J ends lost 0 bases and 5 bases respectively, with 8 bases between them. The CDR3 is 13 amino acids. Germline V gene data show CDR1 as MGHRA and CDR2 as YSYEKL. The CDR3, as DNA: TGCGCCAGCAGCCAAGACAGGGGCCACGAGCAGTACTTC. As protein: CASSQDRGHEQYF.

This chain uses TRBV7-6 with TRBJ2-5, with TRBD1 matching over 9 bases. The germline V gene encodes CDR1 SGHVS and CDR2 FNYEAQ. The length of the CDR3 is 17 residues. The ends lost 6 bases at V and 1 base at J; junction bases unmatched: 12. The CDR3 here is CASRQGALVRGQETQYF. The CDR3 nucleotides are TGTGCCAGCAGACAGGGGGCTTTAGTACGGGGCCAAGAGACCCAGTACTTC.

J is TRBJ2-2 and V is TRBV28; D is undetermined. CDR3 size: 13 residues. CDR1 is MDHEN, CDR2 SYDVKM, per germline. The ends were cut back, 5 bases at V and 3 bases at J, with 7 bases in the middle. Here the CDR3 DNA reads TGTGCCAGCAGTCCCCGCTACACCGGGGAGCTGTTTTTT. It specifies CASSPRYTGELFF.

This clone is a singleton in its sample. The chain has TRBV7-2 and TRBJ2-7; 8 bases map to TRBD1. The CDR3 is 14 residues long. Germline lookup yields CDR1 SGHTA and CDR2 FQGNSA. After removal of 5 bases from V and 3 bases from J, the junction contained 6 bases not matched to a gene. The CDR3 DNA sequence: TGTGCCAGCAGCCACCCTGGGACAGGCTACGAGCAGTACTTC. It codes for CASSHPGTGYEQYF.

V usage is TRBV28 and J usage is TRBJ2-3; TRBD2 matches at 12 bases. The V and J ends lost 3 bases and 2 bases, in that order; junction bases with no gene match: 6. This CDR3 has 17 residues. Germline lookup yields CDR1 MDHEN and CDR2 SYDVKM. Written as DNA, the CDR3 is TGTGCCAGCAGTTTCCCCTCTAGCGGGGGGGTCACAGATACGCAGTATTTT. Translating gives CASSFPSSGGVTDTQYF.

The chain has TRBV19 and TRBJ2-7, with TRBD1 identical over 9 bases. Germline CDR1 reads LNHDA; CDR2 reads SQIVND (reference sequence). This CDR3 region has 15 residues. V lost 5 bases and J lost 3; bases outside the gene matches: 8. CDR3 nucleotides: TGTGCCAGTAGTTCGGGGACAGGGTTGATCTACGAGCAGTACTTC. Protein product: CASSSGTGLIYEQYF.

This clone appeared a single time. This chain links TRBV19 with TRBJ1-2; maybe TRBD1 (5 bases). Germline V CDR1 and CDR2: LNHDA, SQIVND (reference sequence). The CDR3 runs to 16 residues. Trimming shortened V by 5 bases and J by 2 bases, and 18 bases separated the two germline ends. CDR3 sequence: CASSPQSEAGNYGYTF. CDR3 DNA: TGTGCCAGTAGTCCCCAGTCTGAGGCAGGGAACTATGGCTACACCTTC.

This clone has just a few counts. The chain has TRBV5-4 and TRBJ1-2; TRBD1 might be the D (6 bases). Per the germline V gene, CDR1 is SGHNT and CDR2 is YYREEE (reference sequence). CDR3 length equals 15 residues. With 4 bases removed from V and 4 bases from J, the gap between germline ends came to 17 bases. As DNA, the CDR3 is TGTGCCAGCAGCCCTGGGGACACAGGGTTCTATGGCTACACCTTC. Its translation is CASSPGDTGFYGYTF.

The gene calls are TRBV29-1 and TRBJ2-5, with 9 bases identical to TRBD2. Per the germline V gene, CDR1 is SQVTM and CDR2 is ANQGSEA. J lost 1 base, V lost 3 bases, and 3 bases had no gene match. The CDR3 contains 14 residues. CDR3 protein: CSVDPSGAQETQYF. DNA of the CDR3: TGCAGCGTTGATCCTAGCGGGGCCCAAGAGACCCAGTACTTC.

This rearrangement joins TRBV28 to TRBJ2-7, with D possibly TRBD1 on 5 matching bases. This CDR3 contains 14 residues. V lost 7 bases, J lost 2 bases, and 15 bases lay in between. Per the germline V gene, CDR1 is MDHEN and CDR2 is SYDVKM. The CDR3 spells CASNVNRITYEQYF. In nucleotides, the CDR3 is TGTGCCAGCAACGTGAACAGGATTACCTACGAGCAGTACTTC.

The genes are TRBV7-2 and TRBJ2-2, with D unclear. CDR1 is SGHTA, CDR2 FQGNSA, per germline. CDR3 length: 12 amino acids. With 7 bases removed from V and 8 bases from J, the gap between germline ends came to 11 bases. In nucleotides, the CDR3 is TGTGCCAGCACCTACGTGTTAGGGGAGCTGTTTTTT. Its translation is CASTYVLGELFF.

J is TRBJ2-5 and V is TRBV7-9; D remains unclear. Germline values: CDR1 SEHNR, CDR2 FQNEAQ (reference sequence). This CDR3 has 13 amino acids. Trimming shortened V by 5 bases and J by 5 bases, and 12 bases separated the two germline ends. The chain's CDR3 is CASSPQRVETQYF. The CDR3 nucleotides are TGTGCCAGCAGCCCCCAGCGCGTGGAGACCCAGTACTTC. Drawing the rest from reference TRBV7-9 and TRBJ2-5, the complete variable domain is DTGVSQNPRHKITKRGQNVTFRCDPISEHNRLYWYRQTLGQGPEFLTYFQNEAQLEKSRLLSDRFSAERPKGSFSTLEIQRTEQGDSAMYLCASSPQRVETQYFGPGTRLLVL.

V usage is TRBV11-2 and J usage is TRBJ2-3; 8 positions match TRBD2. CDR3 length: 15 amino acids. J gave up 1 base and V 0 bases, and 0 bases lay outside the gene matches. Germline CDR1 reads SGHAT; CDR2 reads FQNNGV. The CDR3 bases are TGTGCCAGCAGCTTAGACGGGGGGGGCACAGATACGCAGTATTTT. This gives the protein CASSLDGGGTDTQYF.

The V gene is TRBV13, the J gene TRBJ2-1; D is perhaps TRBD1 or TRBD2 (5 bases each). This CDR3 is built from 16 residues. V gave up 5 bases and J gave up 8 bases, with 22 bases separating them. Germline V gene lookup returns CDR1 PRHDT and CDR2 FYEKMQ (reference sequence). The CDR3 nucleotides read TGTGCCAGCAGCATCCTAATCACGGGGCCCTCGGATGAGCAGTTCTTC. Its protein product is CASSILITGPSDEQFF.

The rearrangement uses TRBV29-1 and TRBJ1-2; unclear D gene. Trimming pared 4 bases from V and 6 bases from J, leaving 9 bases between. The germline V gene encodes CDR1 SQVTM and CDR2 ANQGSEA. This CDR3 is 11 amino acids long. CDR3 amino acids: CSVAGEDGYTF. The CDR3 DNA reads as TGCAGCGTTGCGGGAGAGGATGGCTACACCTTC.

The gene calls are TRBV5-3 and TRBJ2-5; D tentatively fits TRBD1 or TRBD2 (5 bases each). TRBV5-3 is treated as an ORF (open reading frame) with a function not yet certain. The ends were cut back, 1 base at V and 4 bases at J, with 26 bases in the middle. The CDR3 extends over 19 amino acids. The CDR3: CARSLYRCGEHSGTETQYF. The CDR3 bases are TGTGCCAGAAGCTTGTATCGATGTGGGGAACACTCAGGGACAGAGACCCAGTACTTC.

This rearrangement joins TRBV10-3 to TRBJ2-3; D gene uncertain. The V gene's germline CDR1 is ENHRY and CDR2 SYGVKD. V lost 8 bases, J lost 6 bases, and 9 bases lay in between. This CDR3 has 11 amino acids. The CDR3 DNA reads as TGTGCCATCGGCGAGGCGGATACGCAGTATTTT. Its protein product is CAIGEADTQYF.

This chain joins TRBV7-8 and TRBJ1-6; D not resolved. Trimming cost V 5 bases and J 9 bases, with 26 bases left between them. CDR1 is SGHVS and CDR2 is FQNEAQ in the germline V gene. The CDR3 loop spans 18 amino acids. CDR3 in amino acids: CASSPLAPVWGMGSPLHF. The CDR3 DNA follows: TGTGCCAGCAGCCCCCTCGCCCCGGTTTGGGGAATGGGTTCACCCCTCCACTTT.

The V and J genes are TRBV29-1 and TRBJ2-3, with D perhaps TRBD2 (6 bases). V lost 0 bases and J 5 bases, leaving 15 bases between the germline ends. CDR3 length equals 15 residues. Germline lookup yields CDR1 SQVTM and CDR2 ANQGSEA. This CDR3 reads CSVEEGRRGLDTQYF. The DNA for the CDR3 is TGCAGCGTTGAAGAGGGGAGGCGGGGTTTAGATACGCAGTATTTT.